This is a list of T cell receptor beta chains from one sample in a study of PD-L1 blockade in urothelial cancer. The repertoire was sequenced with immunoSEQ multiplex PCR; TCRdb's copy has only in-frame clones and lacks some. In the table there are 50,000 or so clones, roughly 80% of which are singletons. Specimen: PBMCs, collected around atezolizumab (anti-PD-L1) treatment. These receptors were collected from a man in his fifties with urothelial cancer. The CDR3 runs from the conserved cysteine through the conserved F or W. D genes are given only for firm matches. Only some rows state a clone size, as once, few, many or a class for expanded clones.

D,J,V,size,DNA,CDR3
-,TRBJ2-3,TRBV5-1,-,TGCGCCAGCAGCCCCATCGAACAGGGCCGGGGCACAGATACGCAGTATTTT,CASSPIEQGRGTDTQYF
-,TRBJ2-3,TRBV7-2,-,TGTGCCAGCAGCCGTAAGGGGAAAAGCACAGATACGCAGTATTTT,CASSRKGKSTDTQYF
TRBD2,TRBJ2-1,TRBV27,-,TGTGCCAGCAGTCCGCGGGAGGGGAATTATGAGCAGTTCTTC,CASSPREGNYEQFF
TRBD1,TRBJ2-2,TRBV2,-,TGTGCCAGCAGGCTTGACAGGGGAAACACCGGGGAGCTGTTTTTT,CASRLDRGNTGELFF
-,TRBJ2-7,TRBV10-3,once,TGTGCCATCAGGGCCAGCTCCTACGAGCAGTACTTC,CAIRASSYEQYF
-,TRBJ2-7,TRBV9,-,TGTGCCAGCAGCGCCCGAGCGGGTTATGCCTACGAGCAGTACTTC,CASSARAGYAYEQYF
-,TRBJ2-7,TRBV29-1,-,TGCAGCGTTGATTTGGGTGACAGGGAGGCCTACGAGCAGTACTTC,CSVDLGDREAYEQYF
-,TRBJ2-1,TRBV29-1,-,TGCAGCGTTCGGGGGGCCATTTACAATGAGCAGTTCTTC,CSVRGAIYNEQFF
-,TRBJ2-7,TRBV5-1,-,TGCGCCAGCAGCTTGGTGGACAGTAAATTACACGAGCAGTACTTC,CASSLVDSKLHEQYF
TRBD2,TRBJ2-1,TRBV12-5,-,TGTGCTAGTGGCCGCGGGACTAGCGACTACAATGAGCAGTTCTTC,CASGRGTSDYNEQFF
TRBD2,TRBJ2-7,TRBV6-1,-,TGTGCCAGCAGTGAAAGGACTAGCGGGACCTACGAGCAGTACTTC,CASSERTSGTYEQYF
TRBD2,TRBJ2-5,TRBV7-9,-,TGTGCCAGCAGCTTTGGGCGGGGGGGCCGCGAGACCCAGTACTTC,CASSFGRGGRETQYF
TRBD1,TRBJ2-5,TRBV7-6,once,TGTGCCAGCAGCAAACCGGGACAGGGCTATAAAGAGACCCAGTACTTC,CASSKPGQGYKETQYF
-,TRBJ2-1,TRBV10-2,-,TGCGCCAGCAGTCCCTCGGGCCGGGAGCACAATGAGCAGTTCTTC,CASSPSGREHNEQFF
TRBD2,TRBJ2-3,TRBV6-4,-,TGTGCCAGCAGTGACTCGACTAGCGGGGGCTTAGGGACGCAGTATTTT,CASSDSTSGGLGTQYF
-,TRBJ2-5,TRBV5-6,-,TGTGCCAGCAGCTTCGCGGGGCTGGAGACCCAGTACTTC,CASSFAGLETQYF
-,TRBJ1-2,TRBV30,-,TGTGCCTGGAGGTCTACAGGGAGTCGGGGCTACACCTTC,CAWRSTGSRGYTF
-,TRBJ2-1,TRBV9,-,TGTGCCAGCTGCCAAGAGGGCCGGAACAATGAGCAGTTCTTC,CASCQEGRNNEQFF
TRBD1,TRBJ2-6,TRBV19,-,TGTGCCAGTATCATGGGGACAGGGGGTCTTGGGGCCAACGTCCTGACTTTC,CASIMGTGGLGANVLTF
-,TRBJ1-1,TRBV29-1,-,TGCAGCGTACCCAGCGGGAGGGGTGTGAACACTGAAGCTTTCTTT,CSVPSGRGVNTEAFF
-,TRBJ2-1,TRBV5-6,-,TGTGCCAGCAGCCGGAGATGGCGTCAGGGGCCTGACAATGAGCAGTTCTTC,CASSRRWRQGPDNEQFF
-,TRBJ2-7,TRBV7-2,-,TGTGCCAGCAGCTGGGGCCGAGCCTACGAGCAGTACTTC,CASSWGRAYEQYF
-,TRBJ2-1,TRBV7-9,-,TGTGCCAGCAGCTTATGGGGCGGGACCAGCTCCTACAATGAGCAGTTCTTC,CASSLWGGTSSYNEQFF
TRBD1,TRBJ1-2,TRBV30,-,TGTGCCTGGAGTGGGAACCTCAGGGGGCAGGGCTACACCTTC,CAWSGNLRGQGYTF
-,TRBJ2-1,TRBV2,-,TGTGCCAGCAGAACCGCAGCCTACAATGAGCAGTTCTTC,CASRTAAYNEQFF
-,TRBJ2-7,TRBV6-6,-,TGTGCCAGCAGTATGACTAGTTTTTACGAGCAGTACTTC,CASSMTSFYEQYF
-,TRBJ2-7,TRBV30,few,TGTGCCTGGAGTGTACAGGGCTACGAGCAGTACTTC,CAWSVQGYEQYF
-,TRBJ2-2,TRBV9,-,TGTGCCAGCAGCGTAATCGGCACCGGGGAGCTGTTTTTT,CASSVIGTGELFF
TRBD2,TRBJ2-6,TRBV18,-,TGTGCCAGCTCACCCCTAGCGGGAGGGCCAGTAGGCTCTGGGGCCAACGTCCTGACTTTC,CASSPLAGGPVGSGANVLTF
TRBD2,TRBJ2-7,TRBV9,-,TGTGCCAGCAGCGTAACTAGCGGGGGGGCCTACGAGCAGTACTTC,CASSVTSGGAYEQYF
TRBD2,TRBJ2-3,TRBV5-5,-,TGTGCCAGCAGATATAGCGGGACCACAGATACGCAGTATTTT,CASRYSGTTDTQYF
-,TRBJ1-3,TRBV30,-,TGTGCCTGCACTCGTTCTTACACCATATATTTT,CACTRSYTIYF
TRBD2,TRBJ2-1,TRBV7-9,-,TGTGCCAGCAGCCCCCGACTAGCGGGAGGTAATGAGCAGTTCTTC,CASSPRLAGGNEQFF
-,TRBJ2-4,TRBV5-1,few,TGCGCCAGCAGCGGGGGACTCGAGGCCAAAAACATTCAGTACTTC,CASSGGLEAKNIQYF
-,TRBJ2-3,TRBV5-6,-,TGTGCCAGCAGTTTTCGACAGATTTCTAGCACAGATACGCAGTATTTT,CASSFRQISSTDTQYF
TRBD1,TRBJ2-5,TRBV7-3,-,TGTGCCAGCAGCCCCGGGACAGAAGAGACCCAGTACTTC,CASSPGTEETQYF
-,TRBJ2-4,TRBV20-1,-,TGCAGTGCTAGGGAAGTCGGGGTTCAGTACTTC,CSAREVGVQYF
-,TRBJ2-7,TRBV18,-,TGTGCCAGCTCTGGGAAGACAGGTACCTACGAGCAGTACTTC,CASSGKTGTYEQYF
TRBD1,TRBJ2-7,TRBV11-2,once,TGTGCCAGCAGCTTAGACCGGACAGGGGTCTACGAGCAGTACTTC,CASSLDRTGVYEQYF
TRBD1,TRBJ1-5,TRBV6-6,-,TGTGCCAGCAGACCACCGGGACAGGGGAGGGCATTGTCCCAGCATTTT,CASRPPGQGRALSQHF
TRBD1,TRBJ2-1,TRBV5-4,-,TGTGCCAGCAGCTTGGCGGGACAGGGGGGGAATGAGCAGTTCTTC,CASSLAGQGGNEQFF
-,TRBJ2-2,TRBV7-3,-,TGTGCCAGCAGCTTATCTGGTCCGCGAACCGGGACCGGGGAGCTGTTTTTT,CASSLSGPRTGTGELFF
-,TRBJ1-5,TRBV6-5,-,TGTGCCAGCAGTCCCTCCACGGGCAATCAGCCCCAGCATTTT,CASSPSTGNQPQHF
-,TRBJ1-5,TRBV6-5,-,TGTGCCAGCAGTTACTCGTCTTATTATCAGCCCCAGCATTTT,CASSYSSYYQPQHF
-,TRBJ2-3,TRBV12-2,-,TGTGCAAGTCGCTTGAGAGTGGTGTTCGCAGATACGCAGTATTTT,CASRLRVVFADTQYF
-,TRBJ2-1,TRBV6-1,-,TGTGCCAGCAGTGAACGGCTAGCGACGACCCACTCCTACAATGAGCAGTTCTTC,CASSERLATTHSYNEQFF
-,TRBJ2-5,TRBV5-4,-,TGTGCCAGCAGCTTAGAAGGGGTAGAGGCAAGAGAGACCCAGTACTTC,CASSLEGVEARETQYF
TRBD2,TRBJ2-1,TRBV9,-,TGTGCCAGCAGCTTTTCTAGCGGGACATACAATGAGCAGTTCTTC,CASSFSSGTYNEQFF
TRBD1,TRBJ1-5,TRBV5-5,-,TGTGCCAGCAGGGCTGGGGCAGGGGGTCAGCCCCAGCATTTT,CASRAGAGGQPQHF
TRBD1,TRBJ2-7,TRBV7-3,-,TGTGCCAGCAGCCCAAGACAGGGCTCCTACGAGCAGTACTTC,CASSPRQGSYEQYF
TRBD1,TRBJ2-2,TRBV11-3,-,TGTGCCAGCAGCCGCCCCAGGGGGCGAGACACCGGGGAGCTGTTTTTT,CASSRPRGRDTGELFF